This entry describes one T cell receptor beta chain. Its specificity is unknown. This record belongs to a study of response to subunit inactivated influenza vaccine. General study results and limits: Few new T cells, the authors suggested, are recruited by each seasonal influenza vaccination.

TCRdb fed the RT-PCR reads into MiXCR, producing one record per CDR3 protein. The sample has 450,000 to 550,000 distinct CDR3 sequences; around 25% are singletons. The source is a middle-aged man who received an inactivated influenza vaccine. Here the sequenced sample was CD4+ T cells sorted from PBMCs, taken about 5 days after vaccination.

CDR3 loop: CASSLPPGTSGGQETQYF. In nucleotides, the CDR3 is TGTGCCAGCAGTTTGCCCCCAGGGACTAGCGGGGGACAAGAGACCCAGTACTTC. The rearrangement joins TRBV12-3 or TRBV12-4 to TRBJ2-5, with 14 nucleotides matching TRBD2. CDR3 size: 18 residues. J gave up 2 bases and V 3 bases, and 8 bases lay outside the gene matches.